The clone carrying this TCR beta chain appeared a single time. 60 Vbeta and 13 Jbeta primers were used in PCR. Original handling: A later analysis counted approximately 88 million unique TCR beta chains, around 11 million shared. Here immunoSEQ multiplex PCR was the method, and the copy in TCRdb shows in-frame clones only, minus some. V and J calls plus clone size are reproduced from that table; the DNA served to infer D and trimming. This sample has about 170,000 clones, with 65% to 85% found just once. The sample belongs to a study of cytomegalovirus exposure and HLA in healthy donors. The germline V gene has CDR1 SGHRS and CDR2 YFSETQ. V lost 0 bases and J lost 4, with 11 bases in between. CDR3 size: 15 residues.

Sequencing was performed on PBMCs. The rearrangement uses TRBV5-1 and TRBJ1-5; D possibly corresponds to TRBD1 (5 bases). This clonotype originated in a woman aged 45-65 years in good health and CMV-seropositive. The DNA of the CDR3 is TGCGCCAGCAGCTTGGAGGGGCTGGGGAATCAGCCCCAGCATTTT. It specifies CASSLEGLGNQPQHF.